These 22 T cell receptor beta chains were sequenced from one sample in a study of CXCR3-negative and CXCR3-positive naive CD8 T cells. The TRB libraries of cDNA were built by UMI-labeled 5' RACE. TCRdb reanalyzed the 5' RACE reads, giving one entry per CDR3 protein sequence and no DNA. The table gives around 50,000 distinct CDR3 sequences; the top ten clones make up roughly 2.4% of it. Sample: naive CXCR3- CD8+ T cells from blood. Described subset: CD45RO-CCR7+CD27+CD95- naive CD8+ T cells lacking CXCR3 (TNR3-). These receptors originate from a human donor in good health. Some clones in this sample may be carry-over from other donors' samples.

The chain couples TRBV5-6 to TRBJ1-1; TCRdb reports TRBD1, a call that lacks DNA to check it against. Germline CDR1 and CDR2: SGHDT and YYEEEE. The CDR3 consists of 13 residues. This CDR3 is CASSLSAGATAFF.

The chain employs TRBV29-1 and TRBJ2-7; TCRdb's D call, TRBD2, is unchecked because there is no DNA. Looked up from germline, CDR1 is SQVTM and CDR2 is ANQGSEA. The length of the CDR3 is 12 residues. CDR3 sequence: CSFAGLYYEQYF.

The V call is TRBV6-2 or TRBV6-3, the J call TRBJ2-6. The CDR3 is 15 amino acids. Germline V gene sequence: CDR1 MNHEY, CDR2 SVGEGT. The CDR3 reads CASSLQGSGANVLTF.

V is TRBV20-1 and J is TRBJ2-3; TCRdb selects TRBD2, and the lack of DNA leaves this call unchecked. From germline, CDR1 is DFQATT and CDR2 SNEGSKA (reference sequence). This CDR3 is 12 amino acids long. The CDR3 region is CSAPSGEDTQYF.

The chain has TRBV20-1 and TRBJ2-1. The CDR3 consists of 14 residues. Germline V gives CDR1 DFQATT, CDR2 SNEGSKA (reference sequence). The CDR3 is CSAQSGSSYNEQFF.

This chain uses TRBV7-9 with TRBJ2-5. Germline V CDR1 and CDR2: SEHNR, FQNEAQ (reference sequence). The CDR3 totals 11 residues. CDR3 protein: CASSLQETQYF.

V usage is TRBV18 and J usage is TRBJ1-5; TCRdb picks TRBD1, but there is no DNA to check that call. Germline CDR1 KGHSH, CDR2 LQKENI. The CDR3 runs 15 residues. CDR3 region: CASSPTGGGNQPQHF.

The V and J genes are TRBV14 and TRBJ2-7. Germline CDR1 SGHDN, CDR2 FVKESK. This CDR3 contains 15 residues. CDR3: CASSQTFTSFYEQYF. The full variable domain, its missing parts supplied by reference TRBV14 and TRBJ2-7, is EAGVTQFPSHSVIEKGQTVTLRCDPISGHDNLYWYRRVMGKEIKFLLHFVKESKQDESGMPNNRFLAERTGGTYSTLKVQPAELEDSGVYFCASSQTFTSFYEQYFGPGTRLTVT.

This chain joins TRBV12-3 or TRBV12-4 and TRBJ2-1; lacking DNA, the TRBD2 call made by TCRdb goes unchecked. This CDR3 region has 18 residues. CDR3: CASSSGVLAGGPSDEQFF.

V and J are TRBV28 and TRBJ1-1. In germline, CDR1 is MDHEN, CDR2 SYDVKM. The CDR3 has 15 amino acids. The CDR3 sequence: CASSLRRGPNTEAFF.

The CDR3 region is CASSYRVGGRETQYF. This chain links TRBV6-5 with TRBJ2-5; the D call from TCRdb, TRBD1, cannot be confirmed without DNA. The CDR3 runs 15 residues. Germline V gives CDR1 MNHEY, CDR2 SVGAGI.

The rearrangement joins TRBV9 to TRBJ2-7; no DNA is available, so the TRBD2 call from TCRdb remains unchecked. Germline V gives CDR1 SGDLS, CDR2 YYNGEE. The CDR3 consists of 14 residues. CDR3 residues: CASSAGLSSYEQYF.

V gene TRBV20-1 combines with J gene TRBJ2-1; TCRdb gives TRBD2 as the D gene, but with no DNA this cannot be confirmed. This CDR3 has 18 residues. CDR1 is DFQATT and CDR2 is SNEGSKA in the germline V gene (reference sequence). The CDR3 reads CSARATAVGGRAYNEQFF.

The chain's CDR3 is CASSPWMVGYNEQFF. V usage is TRBV9 and J usage is TRBJ2-1; without DNA, the TCRdb call of TRBD1 cannot be checked. The CDR3 extends over 15 amino acids. From germline, CDR1 is SGDLS and CDR2 YYNGEE.

The chain has TRBV20-1 and TRBJ2-7. Germline lookup yields CDR1 DFQATT and CDR2 SNEGSKA (reference sequence). There are 12 residues in the CDR3. Here the CDR3 reads CSASVQTYEQYF.

The chain is built from TRBV12-3 or TRBV12-4 and TRBJ2-7; TCRdb outputs TRBD1, but without DNA this stays unchecked. The CDR3 loop spans 15 amino acids. CDR3 amino acids: CASSPHRDTRYEQYF.

The CDR3 here is CATSKIYGTDSYEQYF. V and J are TRBV15 and TRBJ2-7; there is no DNA to check the TCRdb D call of TRBD1. The CDR3 contains 16 residues. The germline gives CDR1 LNHNV, CDR2 YYDKDF (reference sequence).

The chain has TRBV6-2 or TRBV6-3 and TRBJ2-5. Germline loops: CDR1 MNHEY, CDR2 SVGEGT. The CDR3 loop spans 13 amino acids. This CDR3 is CASSYGSLKTQYF.

V gene TRBV19 combines with J gene TRBJ2-5; TCRdb names TRBD2, which stays unverified in the absence of DNA. Per the germline V gene, CDR1 is LNHDA and CDR2 is SQIVND (reference sequence). The CDR3 loop spans 18 amino acids. CDR3 amino acids: CASSLTTSGSMRGETQYF.

V usage is TRBV5-1 and J usage is TRBJ2-5; TCRdb calls TRBD1, which cannot be checked without DNA. The germline V gene has CDR1 SGHRS and CDR2 YFSETQ. The CDR3 spans 14 residues. This chain's CDR3 is CASSAGTGQETQYF.

The chain combines TRBV6-1 with TRBJ1-1. Germline CDR1 and CDR2: MNHNS and SASEGT. The CDR3 is 16 amino acids. CDR3 region: CASRDRLWGMNTEAFF.

The CDR3 sequence: CSAYHLAGVPSYNEQFF. The chain employs TRBV20-1 and TRBJ2-1; TCRdb indicates TRBD2, and absent DNA this call remains unverified. Germline V CDR1 and CDR2: DFQATT, SNEGSKA (reference sequence). CDR3 length: 17 residues.